One and the same sample provided the 14 T cell receptor beta chains below, sequenced in a study of identical twins. TCRdb itself ran the 5' RACE reads through MiXCR, one entry per CDR3 protein. The table records about 530,000 distinct CDR3 sequences, nearly 15% of them present only once. These data were likewise used in another study, on yellow fever vaccine responses in identical twins.

Sequenced: CD4+ T cells sorted from blood. The receptors here all came from a woman aged 18-35 years in good health.

The chain links TRBV20-1 to TRBJ2-3; D gene uncertain. V was pared by 1 base and J by 2 bases, with 7 bases between. Germline V lookup: CDR1 DFQATT, CDR2 SNEGSKA (reference sequence). This CDR3 spans 13 amino acids. CDR3 DNA: TGCAGTGCTAGAGGACGGACCACAGATACGCAGTATTTT. It translates to CSARGRTTDTQYF.

CDR3 in amino acids: CASSFRGGREETQYF. CDR3 coding DNA: TGTGCCAGCAGTTTTAGGGGGGGCAGGGAAGAGACCCAGTACTTC. The chain recombines TRBV27 with TRBJ2-5, with a tentative D call TRBD2 (7 bases). Trimming took 3 bases from V and 3 from J, leaving 14 bases between them. The CDR3 consists of 15 residues. CDR1 and CDR2 (germline): MNHEY, SMNVEV (reference sequence).

The table lists this clonotype with a few counts. V and J are TRBV4-1 and TRBJ1-1; 8 bases fit TRBD1. Germline V CDR1 and CDR2: MGHRA, YSYEKL. Trimming took 2 bases from V and 11 from J; bases not matched to a gene: 7. The CDR3 is 13 residues long. In DNA, the CDR3 is TGCGCCAGCAGCCAACTACCGGGACAGGCGGCTTTCTTT. Its protein is CASSQLPGQAAFF.

V and J are TRBV5-1 and TRBJ1-1, with D possibly matching TRBD1 (5 bases). The CDR3 runs 13 residues. V was clipped by 4 bases and J by 5 bases, with 12 bases between them. The germline V gene has CDR1 SGHRS and CDR2 YFSETQ. The CDR3 bases are TGCGCCAGCAGCATCGAGGGGTGGACTGAAGCTTTCTTT. Protein product: CASSIEGWTEAFF.

This clonotype was detected only a few times. The chain has TRBV11-2 and TRBJ1-2, with unresolved D. V was clipped by 5 bases and J by 6 bases, with 10 bases between them. CDR3 size: 12 residues. Germline V gene data show CDR1 as SGHAT and CDR2 as FQNNGV. The CDR3 protein is CASSAGPDGYTF. CDR3 bases: TGTGCCAGCAGCGCGGGTCCGGATGGCTACACCTTC.

This clonotype has ten or more counts. CDR3 in amino acids: CSAIEERGYGYTF. The CDR3 bases are TGCAGTGCCATAGAGGAGCGGGGCTATGGCTACACCTTC. V gene TRBV20-1 combines with J gene TRBJ1-2, with D hard to call. With 6 bases removed from V and 4 bases from J, the gap between germline ends came to 15 bases. In germline, CDR1 is DFQATT, CDR2 SNEGSKA (reference sequence). This CDR3 is built from 13 residues.

There are a few counts of this clonotype. J is TRBJ1-6 and V is TRBV7-9; 10 nucleotides match TRBD1. This CDR3 contains 14 residues. Germline assignment: CDR1 SEHNR and CDR2 FQNEAQ (reference sequence). The junction had 6 bases not matched to a gene; V was cut back by 1 base and J by 15 bases. DNA for the CDR3: TGTGCCAGCAGCTTAGATGGGACAGGGGCGCTCCTCCACTTT. Residues: CASSLDGTGALLHF.

The rearrangement links TRBV2 to TRBJ2-7; TRBD1 matches 7 bases. Germline values: CDR1 SNHLY, CDR2 FYNNEI. The junction had 6 bases not matched to a gene; V was cut back by 6 bases and J by 4 bases. The CDR3 runs 13 residues. Written as DNA, the CDR3 is TGTGCCAGCAGCGAGACAGGGTGGTACGAGCAGTACGTC. Protein sequence: CASSETGWYEQYV.

CDR3 sequence reads: CASSRTVGGGETQYF. DNA for the CDR3: TGCGCCAGCAGCCGGACCGTGGGAGGGGGAGAGACCCAGTACTTC. The chain uses TRBV5-1 and TRBJ2-5, with D tentatively TRBD2 (7 bases). Trimming took 4 bases from V and 4 from J, leaving 17 bases between them. Germline assignment: CDR1 SGHRS and CDR2 YFSETQ. The CDR3 spans 15 residues.

This clonotype was counted once. The chain is built from TRBV3-1 and TRBJ2-5; D call uncertain. The CDR3 contains 15 residues. V lost 0 bases and J 8 bases, leaving 16 bases between the germline ends. Germline assignment: CDR1 LGHDT and CDR2 YNNKEL (reference sequence). This CDR3 reads CASSQDTSSSVTQYF. CDR3 in DNA: TGTGCCAGCAGCCAAGATACGTCCAGCTCGGTTACCCAGTACTTC.

This clonotype has more than one count but fewer than ten. This chain connects TRBV24-1 to TRBJ2-3; 9 bases agree with TRBD1. Germline V gene lookup returns CDR1 KGHDR and CDR2 SFDVKD. Trimming cost V 5 bases and J 4 bases; bases outside gene matches: 9. The CDR3 covers 16 residues. The CDR3 sequence is CATSGPGTGSPDTQYF. The CDR3 DNA reads TGTGCCACCAGTGGGCCTGGGACAGGGAGCCCAGATACGCAGTATTTT.

This clonotype was seen many times. The chain carries TRBV12-3 or TRBV12-4 and TRBJ2-1, with D possibly TRBD1 on 6 matching bases. Trimming took 3 bases from V and 2 from J, leaving 11 bases between them. This CDR3 spans 15 amino acids. In DNA form, the CDR3 reads TGTGCCAGCAGTTTTGGTCAGGGGCCCTACAATGAGCAGTTCTTC. Its protein product is CASSFGQGPYNEQFF.

Only a few counts were recorded for this clonotype. This chain uses TRBV12-3 or TRBV12-4 with TRBJ1-5; D might be TRBD1 (5 bases). The V end was cut by 5 bases, the J end by 3 bases, with 14 bases between. This CDR3 region has 15 residues. In DNA form, the CDR3 reads TGTGCCAGCAGTGCGATTGGGGGTCTCAATCAGCCCCAGCATTTT. This codes for CASSAIGGLNQPQHF.

The chain links TRBV4-1 to TRBJ2-2, with 9 bases identical to TRBD1. The CDR3 covers 17 residues. Germline V gene sequence: CDR1 MGHRA, CDR2 YSYEKL. V lost 5 bases and J lost 5; bases outside the gene matches: 12. This CDR3 reads CASSFRATGGNTGELFF. The CDR3 DNA is TGCGCCAGCAGCTTCAGGGCGACAGGGGGTAATACCGGGGAGCTGTTTTTT.